This T cell receptor beta chain appears in the sequencing data of a study of cytomegalovirus exposure and HLA in healthy donors. This PCR relied on a set of 60 Vbeta primers and 13 Jbeta primers. Measured with immunoSEQ multiplex PCR; TCRdb has only the in-frame clones, and not every one. This sample contains 100,000 to 150,000 clones. Concerning this clone itself: The antigen is not known.

General study points: A missense variant in DCLRE1C was later tied to TCR beta V- and J-gene trimming. CMV serostatus was the sole immune exposure data available. The study put 150 to 200 TCR beta chains on its list as cytomegalovirus-associated.

CDR3 length: 16 amino acids. V was pared by 5 bases and J by 0 bases, with 5 bases of the junction left unmatched. Germline CDR1 and CDR2: SNHLY and FYNNEI. The source is a man aged 18-30 years in good health and CMV-seronegative. The genes are TRBV2 and TRBJ2-2, with 8 bases fitting TRBD2. Input material: PBMCs. CDR3 amino acids: CASSLTSGTNTGELFF. CDR3 nucleotides: TGTGCCAGCAGTCTAACTAGCGGAACGAACACCGGGGAGCTGTTTTTT.